The 27 T cell receptor beta chains presented below share a single source sample, sequenced in a study of T cell responses to AZD1222 COVID-19 vaccine. TCRdb's table, derived via immunoSEQ multiplex PCR, lists solely in-frame clones and lacks some. The table includes approximately 140,000 clones, more than 80% detected once. This material consisted of peripheral blood, taken 28 days after the second dose of the MenACWY control vaccine. All receptors derive from an adult who received the MenACWY meningococcal vaccine as a control.

The CDR3: CATSRGLDYEQYF. CDR3 nucleotide sequence: TGTGCCACCAGCAGAGGACTAGACTACGAGCAGTACTTC. The chain is built from TRBV15 and TRBJ2-7; D possibly corresponds to TRBD2 (6 bases). Germline V gene lookup returns CDR1 LNHNV and CDR2 YYDKDF (reference sequence). Trimming took off 1 base at V and 3 bases at J, with 7 bases between the two ends. CDR3 length: 13 amino acids.

V is TRBV7-8 and J is TRBJ2-7; 8 bases line up with TRBD1. Germline V gene lookup returns CDR1 SGHVS and CDR2 FQNEAQ. Trimming removed 1 base from V and 4 bases from J; junction bases left unmatched: 6. This CDR3 is built from 15 residues. In nucleotides, the CDR3 is TGTGCCAGCAGCTTAGGGACAGGGTCGACGTACGAGCAGTACTTC. Translation gives CASSLGTGSTYEQYF.

The chain couples TRBV28 to TRBJ2-7; 7 nucleotides align to TRBD1. The V gene end was trimmed by 2 bases and the J gene end by 8 bases; junction bases not matched to a gene: 12. The CDR3 has 15 residues. Germline V gene data show CDR1 as MDHEN and CDR2 as SYDVKM. The CDR3 DNA follows: TGTGCCAGCAGTTTAAGGGGGCATGACTACGTCAAGCAGTACTTC. It yields the protein CASSLRGHDYVKQYF.

This chain joins TRBV5-6 and TRBJ1-2; 8 nucleotides line up with TRBD1. The CDR3 has 13 residues. Germline assignment: CDR1 SGHDT and CDR2 YYEEEE. V gave up 1 base and J gave up 4 bases; unmatched junction bases: 0. DNA for the CDR3: TGTGCCAGCAGCTTGCAGGGGGCCTATGGCTACACCTTC. It yields the protein CASSLQGAYGYTF.

J is TRBJ1-6 and V is TRBV28; D ambiguous. V was clipped by 3 bases and J by 9 bases, with 24 bases between them. The germline V gene encodes CDR1 MDHEN and CDR2 SYDVKM. The CDR3 loop spans 18 amino acids. The CDR3, as DNA: TGTGCCAGCAGTTTGCCCGGGAAAGGCATATCCAGAGTTTCACCCCTCCACTTT. This encodes CASSLPGKGISRVSPLHF.

With regard to this clone: This sample also contains other DNA sequences that code for the same CDR3. The chain joins TRBV29-1 to TRBJ2-7, with D perhaps assigned TRBD1 or TRBD2 (5 bases each). Trimming stripped 7 bases from V and 2 bases from J, with 12 bases between. Germline CDR1 SQVTM, CDR2 ANQGSEA. CDR3 size: 12 residues. The CDR3 sequence: CSALTGPYEQYF. CDR3 DNA sequence: TGCAGCGCCTTAACGGGACCCTACGAGCAGTACTTC.

The CDR3 bases are TGTGCCAGCAGCAAAAGTCCAGGGGGCAGCGAGCAGTACTTC. Translating gives CASSKSPGGSEQYF. The chain links TRBV21-1 to TRBJ2-7; the listed D gene, TRBD1, was not tested against the DNA. TRBV21-1 is assigned pseudogene status. The CDR3 has 14 amino acids.

V gene TRBV19 combines with J gene TRBJ1-5, with a weak D call TRBD1 (5 bases). The CDR3 is made up of 16 amino acids. Germline CDR1 reads LNHDA; CDR2 reads SQIVND (reference sequence). V was clipped by 5 bases and J by 0 bases, with 14 bases between them. The CDR3 sequence is CASSLAGLYSNQPQHF. The CDR3 DNA reads as TGTGCCAGTAGTTTGGCAGGGCTCTATAGCAATCAGCCCCAGCATTTT.

The genes are TRBV5-1 and TRBJ2-5; TRBD1 might be the D (5 bases). CDR1 is SGHRS, CDR2 YFSETQ, per germline. V lost 4 bases to trimming and J lost 4 bases, with 11 bases between them. The CDR3 has 13 amino acids. CDR3 amino acids: CASSPGAGETQYF. The CDR3 DNA reads as TGCGCCAGCAGCCCTGGGGCCGGAGAGACCCAGTACTTC.

This chain joins TRBV2 and TRBJ2-5, with 7 bases identical to TRBD2. Germline loops: CDR1 SNHLY, CDR2 FYNNEI. J gave up 5 bases and V 6 bases, and 9 bases lay outside the gene matches. The CDR3 consists of 14 residues. In nucleotides, the CDR3 is TGTGCCAGCAGGAAAGCGTTGGGAGGGGAGACCCAGTACTTC. Amino acids: CASRKALGGETQYF.

The chain recombines TRBV9 with TRBJ2-2, with D perhaps matching TRBD2 (5 bases). Per germline, CDR1 SGDLS and CDR2 YYNGEE. The V and J ends lost 0 bases and 5 bases respectively, with 17 bases between them. The CDR3 length is 17 residues. CDR3 bases: TGTGCCAGCAGCGTAGCCCCAAGGCCGCCGGGAACCGGGGAGCTGTTTTTT. Translating it yields CASSVAPRPPGTGELFF.

CDR3 coding DNA: TGTGCCAGCAGCAAAGGGCCACCCGAGACCCAGTACTTC. Protein product: CASSKGPPETQYF. V gene TRBV21-1 combines with J gene TRBJ2-5; TRBD1 was called by the table and not checked on the DNA. TRBV21-1 has pseudogene status. This CDR3 contains 13 residues.

This rearrangement joins TRBV6-5 to TRBJ2-6; D might be TRBD1 (5 bases). The germline gives CDR1 MNHEY, CDR2 SVGAGI. Trimming pared 8 bases from V and 4 bases from J, leaving 15 bases between. The CDR3 runs 15 residues. In nucleotides, the CDR3 is TGTGCCAGCCGACAATTGGGGCCCGGGGCCAACGTCCTGACTTTC. Its protein product is CASRQLGPGANVLTF.

This chain links TRBV2 with TRBJ2-1; TRBD1 aligns across 9 bases. Germline trimming cut 1 base from V and 3 bases from J; bases unmatched to any gene: 1. The germline CDR1 and CDR2 sequences are SNHLY and FYNNEI. The CDR3 spans 15 residues. This chain's CDR3 is CASSEEGQGYNEQFF. CDR3 nucleotides: TGTGCCAGCAGTGAAGAGGGACAGGGCTACAATGAGCAGTTCTTC. Looking up the rest from reference TRBV2 and TRBJ2-1 gives the full variable domain: EPEVTQTPSHQVTQMGQEVILRCVPISNHLYFYWYRQILGQKVEFLVSFYNNEISEKSEIFDDQFSVERPDGSNFTLKIRSTKLEDSAMYFCASSEEGQGYNEQFFGPGTRLTVL.

This CDR3 reads CASLTGGTDTQYF. Written as DNA, the CDR3 is TGTGCCAGCTTGACAGGGGGCACAGATACGCAGTATTTT. V and J are TRBV6-5 and TRBJ2-3; 8 bases agree with TRBD1. The CDR3 extends over 13 amino acids. J gave up 1 base and V 8 bases, and 2 bases lay outside the gene matches. The germline V gene has CDR1 MNHEY and CDR2 SVGAGI.

The DNA for the CDR3 is TGTGCCAGCTCATGGCGGGAGGGTGTGGAGACCCAGTACTTC. Translation: CASSWREGVETQYF. The rearrangement joins TRBV18 to TRBJ2-5; TRBD2 agrees at 9 bases. V lost 5 bases to trimming and J lost 5 bases; unmatched junction nucleotides: 6. Germline V gene lookup returns CDR1 KGHSH and CDR2 LQKENI. The CDR3 length is 14 residues.

V usage is TRBV7-8 and J usage is TRBJ2-1; 8 nucleotides line up with TRBD1. V dropped 3 bases and J dropped 7; count of bases not matched to a gene: 11. Germline values: CDR1 SGHVS, CDR2 FQNEAQ. The CDR3 loop spans 16 amino acids. Here the CDR3 reads CASSFQGQGTPNEQFF. The CDR3 DNA reads as TGTGCCAGCAGCTTTCAAGGACAGGGTACACCAAATGAGCAGTTCTTC.

V is TRBV5-1 and J is TRBJ1-2; 12 nucleotides match TRBD1. With 4 bases clipped from V and 7 bases from J, the junction kept 11 bases outside the gene matches. The CDR3 runs 16 residues. Germline V gene sequence: CDR1 SGHRS, CDR2 YFSETQ. The CDR3 reads CASSPPGQGARFGYTF. The CDR3 nucleotides read TGCGCCAGCAGCCCCCCGGGACAGGGGGCGCGGTTTGGCTACACCTTC.

This chain links TRBV4-3 with TRBJ2-7; no definite D call. The V gene's germline CDR1 is LGHNA and CDR2 YSLEER. V lost 0 bases, J lost 0 bases, and 6 bases lay in between. The CDR3 sequence is 14 residues long. DNA of the CDR3: TGCGCCAGCAGCCAAGACCCTAGCTCCTACGAGCAGTACTTC. Amino acid sequence: CASSQDPSSYEQYF.

The genes are TRBV30 and TRBJ1-5; unclear D gene. The germline V gene encodes CDR1 GTSNPN and CDR2 SVGIG (reference sequence). The CDR3 is 13 amino acids. V was cut by 2 bases and J by 0 bases, with 5 bases left in between. DNA for the CDR3: TGTGCCTGGAGTACGGATAGCAATCAGCCCCAGCATTTT. It encodes CAWSTDSNQPQHF. The whole variable domain, filled in from reference TRBV30 and TRBJ1-5, reads SQTIHQWPATLVQPVGSPLSLECTVEGTSNPNLYWYRQAAGRGLQLLFYSVGIGQISSEVPQNLSASRPQDRQFILSSKKLLLSDSGFYLCAWSTDSNQPQHFGDGTRLSIL.

This clone has only one observation. The rearrangement links TRBV27 to TRBJ1-5; D call uncertain. V gave up 6 bases and J gave up 0 bases, with 3 bases separating them. CDR1 is MNHEY, CDR2 SMNVEV, per germline (reference sequence). The CDR3 is made up of 12 amino acids. DNA of the CDR3: TGTGCCAGCAGAGATAGCAATCAGCCCCAGCATTTT. It yields the protein CASRDSNQPQHF.

This clone is a singleton in its sample. This chain's CDR3 is CASSKVGAPGRQQETQYF. In DNA, the CDR3 is TGTGCCAGCAGCAAAGTAGGGGCCCCGGGACGGCAACAAGAGACCCAGTACTTC. The V and J genes are TRBV21-1 and TRBJ2-5. TRBV21-1 is given as a pseudogene. CDR3 length: 18 residues.

The CDR3 coding sequence is TGTGCCAGCATGGTCCTAGCGGAACACGAGCAGTACTTC. This codes for CASMVLAEHEQYF. The chain combines TRBV28 with TRBJ2-7; 7 bases match TRBD2. Unmatched junction bases numbered 8, after V lost 7 bases and J lost 5 bases. In germline, CDR1 is MDHEN, CDR2 SYDVKM. The CDR3 has 13 amino acids.

The V gene is TRBV6-5, the J gene TRBJ1-2; 11 bases are shared with TRBD1. J gave up 3 bases and V 5 bases, and 5 bases lay outside the gene matches. Germline V CDR1 and CDR2: MNHEY, SVGAGI. This CDR3 has 15 amino acids. The CDR3 protein is CASSTRTGGDYGYTF. The CDR3 coding sequence is TGTGCCAGCAGTACCCGGACAGGGGGCGACTATGGCTACACCTTC.

The CDR3 bases are TGTGCCTGGAGTGTAGGAAACACCATATATTTT. Translation: CAWSVGNTIYF. The chain is built from TRBV30 and TRBJ1-3; the D is unclear. The germline V gene has CDR1 GTSNPN and CDR2 SVGIG (reference sequence). Trimming took 0 bases from V and 4 from J, leaving 1 base between them. This CDR3 spans 11 amino acids.

This chain links TRBV9 with TRBJ2-7; 9 bases are shared with TRBD2. Germline loops: CDR1 SGDLS, CDR2 YYNGEE. The V gene end was trimmed by 4 bases and the J gene end by 10 bases; junction bases not matched to a gene: 18. CDR3 size: 16 residues. The CDR3 DNA sequence: TGTGCCAGCAGCCCGGAGGCAAAGGGGGCGGGAGGGTCACAGTACTTC. This gives the protein CASSPEAKGAGGSQYF.

V usage is TRBV12-5 and J usage is TRBJ2-3; D is possibly TRBD1 (5 bases). The CDR3 has 15 residues. Per germline, CDR1 LGHNT and CDR2 FRNRAP. V lost 6 bases and J lost 6, with 19 bases in between. The CDR3 DNA reads as TGTGCTAGTGGGGATCTGGGCAGGGTGAGGGATACGCAGTATTTT. It codes for CASGDLGRVRDTQYF.